The 20 T cell receptor beta chains presented below share a single source sample, sequenced in a study of shared clonotypes between healthy human individuals. Profiling relied on immunoSEQ multiplex PCR, and the TCRdb table lists in-frame clones only, not all of them. The sample includes some 2 million clones, 85% to 95% of them seen just once. CD8 cells regarded as naive lacked CD45RO, were positively chosen for CCR7, and omitted terminally differentiated effector memory CD45RA+ cells. Sequencing input: naive CD8+ T cells sorted from blood. The receptors shown here come from a man aged 18 to 29 in good health.

The chain carries TRBV6-5 and TRBJ2-2; D gene ambiguous. Germline V lookup: CDR1 MNHEY, CDR2 SVGAGI. The V end was cut by 4 bases, the J end by 6 bases, with 9 bases between. The CDR3 has 13 amino acids. CDR3 residues: CASSSGPPGELFF. In DNA, the CDR3 is TGTGCCAGCAGTTCAGGTCCTCCCGGGGAGCTGTTTTTT.

The table lists this clone with a count of one. The chain recombines TRBV2 with TRBJ1-6; D call uncertain. The CDR3 totals 13 residues. Trimming removed 5 bases at V and 9 bases at J, with 11 bases between. CDR1 is SNHLY, CDR2 FYNNEI, per germline. The CDR3 sequence is CASSTSGSSPLHF. CDR3 DNA sequence: TGTGCCAGCAGTACCAGCGGGTCTTCACCCCTCCACTTT.

This chain joins TRBV15 and TRBJ1-2, with TRBD1 matching 12 bases. Unmatched junction bases numbered 13, after V lost 5 bases and J lost 6 bases. The germline V gene has CDR1 LNHNV and CDR2 YYDKDF (reference sequence). The CDR3 contains 17 residues. The CDR3 spells CATSDRDRGLSGDGYTF. Written as DNA, the CDR3 is TGTGCCACCAGCGACCGGGACAGGGGGCTATCTGGCGATGGCTACACCTTC.

This clone appeared once. The chain combines TRBV11-3 with TRBJ1-1; 11 bases map to TRBD1. The trim removed 7 bases at V and 2 bases at J, leaving 3 bases unmatched. This CDR3 is 14 amino acids long. Germline V gene sequence: CDR1 SGHNT, CDR2 YENEEA. The DNA of the CDR3 is TGTGCCAGCAACCGGACAGGGGGCAACACTGAAGCTTTCTTT. Its protein product is CASNRTGGNTEAFF.

The J gene is TRBJ2-7, the V gene TRBV28; D remains ambiguous. The CDR3 is made up of 15 amino acids. Germline V CDR1 and CDR2: MDHEN, SYDVKM. Trimming shortened V by 1 base and J by 2 bases, and 12 bases separated the two germline ends. The CDR3 sequence: CASSLSPGTTYEQYF. Written as DNA, the CDR3 is TGTGCCAGCAGTTTATCCCCAGGAACCACCTACGAGCAGTACTTC.

V is TRBV11-2 and J is TRBJ2-7; possible D gene TRBD2, 7 bases. CDR1 SGHAT and CDR2 FQNNGV come from the germline V gene. CDR3 length equals 15 residues. Between the trimmed V and J ends, which lost 0 bases and 3 bases, there was a span of 12 bases. CDR3: CASSLDWGGFYEQYF. CDR3 in DNA: TGTGCCAGCAGCTTAGATTGGGGGGGCTTCTACGAGCAGTACTTC.

CDR3 DNA sequence: TGTGCCAGCAGCCCGGACAGTGGGGGGTATAATTCACCCCTCCACTTT. Amino acid sequence: CASSPDSGGYNSPLHF. The gene calls are TRBV7-6 and TRBJ1-6; D might be TRBD1 (6 bases). V was cut by 5 bases and J by 4 bases, with 15 bases left in between. Germline-derived CDR1 and CDR2 are SGHVS and FNYEAQ. This CDR3 spans 16 amino acids. The full variable domain, rest sourced from reference TRBV7-6 and TRBJ1-6, is GAGVSQSPRYKVTKRGQDVALRCDPISGHVSLYWYRQALGQGPEFLTYFNYEAQQDKSGLPNDRFSAERPEGSISTLTIQRTEQRDSAMYRCASSPDSGGYNSPLHFGNGTRLTVT.

This clone was seen once. The chain carries TRBV4-3 and TRBJ1-5; D ambiguous. Per the germline V gene, CDR1 is LGHNA and CDR2 is YSLEER. Trimming took 2 bases from V and 0 from J, leaving 11 bases between them. This CDR3 is 16 amino acids long. The CDR3 spells CASSQLFDPSNQPQHF. DNA of the CDR3: TGCGCCAGCAGCCAACTTTTCGACCCTAGCAATCAGCCCCAGCATTTT.

The CDR3 sequence: CSVDTLREDQETQYF. The CDR3 DNA follows: TGCAGCGTTGATACCTTGCGGGAGGACCAAGAGACCCAGTACTTC. The chain uses TRBV29-1 and TRBJ2-5; 8 bases agree with TRBD2. The length of the CDR3 is 15 residues. The junction had 6 bases not matched to a gene; V was cut back by 3 bases and J by 0 bases. Germline assignment: CDR1 SQVTM and CDR2 ANQGSEA.

The chain has TRBV27 and TRBJ2-7; D is ambiguous. Germline CDR1 MNHEY, CDR2 SMNVEV (reference sequence). CDR3 size: 14 residues. Trimming stripped 0 bases from V and 2 bases from J, with 8 bases between. CDR3 sequence (DNA): TGTGCCAGCAGTTTATCGCGAAACACCTACGAGCAGTACTTC. Translation gives CASSLSRNTYEQYF.

This clone was observed a single time. This chain joins TRBV7-9 and TRBJ2-1; 9 bases are shared with TRBD1. CDR1 and CDR2 (germline): SEHNR, FQNEAQ (reference sequence). V was pared by 5 bases and J by 3 bases, with 8 bases of the junction left unmatched. The CDR3 length is 16 residues. The CDR3 is CASSRAGTGRYNEQFF. CDR3 DNA sequence: TGTGCCAGCAGCCGTGCCGGGACAGGGCGCTACAATGAGCAGTTCTTC.

The chain couples TRBV6-6 to TRBJ2-5; D not resolved. The V and J ends lost 1 base and 5 bases respectively, with 8 bases between them. The germline V gene has CDR1 MNHNY and CDR2 SVGAGI (reference sequence). The CDR3 has 13 amino acids. CDR3 protein: CASSYYVGETQYF. Written as DNA, the CDR3 is TGTGCCAGCAGTTACTACGTTGGGGAGACCCAGTACTTC.

This sequence joins TRBV27 and TRBJ2-3; 10 bases are shared with TRBD2. V was pared by 2 bases and J by 6 bases, with 11 bases of the junction left unmatched. Germline loops: CDR1 MNHEY, CDR2 SMNVEV (reference sequence). This CDR3 has 17 amino acids. The CDR3, as DNA: TGTGCCAGCAGTTTACCCTCCTTAGCGGGGGGCCCGGATACGCAGTATTTT. Its protein product is CASSLPSLAGGPDTQYF.

The chain employs TRBV7-9 and TRBJ2-7; 8 bases fit TRBD2. The V gene's germline CDR1 is SEHNR and CDR2 FQNEAQ (reference sequence). The CDR3 contains 15 residues. V was pared by 5 bases and J by 1 base, with 7 bases of the junction left unmatched. DNA for the CDR3: TGTGCCAGCAGCCCTACTAGCGGCCCTTCCTACGAGCAGTACTTC. Translated, it gives CASSPTSGPSYEQYF.

The rearrangement joins TRBV5-6 to TRBJ2-2; 11 nucleotides align to TRBD2. V trimming: 8 bases; J trimming: 4 bases; junction bases outside the gene matches: 7. CDR1 is SGHDT, CDR2 YYEEEE, per germline. This CDR3 has 15 residues. As DNA, the CDR3 is TGTGCCAGTGGGTTCGGGACTAGCGGCACCGGGGAGCTGTTTTTT. Translation gives CASGFGTSGTGELFF.

The chain links TRBV19 to TRBJ2-2; 7 nucleotides align to TRBD1. V trimming: 6 bases; J trimming: 6 bases; junction bases outside the gene matches: 16. This CDR3 is 17 amino acids long. Germline lookup yields CDR1 LNHDA and CDR2 SQIVND (reference sequence). The CDR3 sequence: CASSTDREGFRSGELFF. DNA for the CDR3: TGTGCCAGTAGCACAGACAGGGAAGGTTTCCGGTCCGGGGAGCTGTTTTTT.

The chain links TRBV4-1 to TRBJ2-1; 10 bases agree with TRBD1. Germline V gene data show CDR1 as MGHRA and CDR2 as YSYEKL. The CDR3 loop spans 17 amino acids. The junction had 8 bases not matched to a gene; V was cut back by 0 bases and J by 6 bases. CDR3 sequence: CASSQDRGQGQSNEQFF. CDR3 coding DNA: TGCGCCAGCAGCCAAGATCGGGGACAGGGGCAGTCCAATGAGCAGTTCTTC.

The chain links TRBV5-1 to TRBJ1-1; D ambiguous. Trimming removed 6 bases at V and 3 bases at J, with 12 bases between. The CDR3 spans 13 residues. CDR1 and CDR2 (germline): SGHRS, YFSETQ. The CDR3 here is CASNGDIDTEAFF. The CDR3, as DNA: TGCGCCAGCAATGGGGATATCGACACTGAAGCTTTCTTT.

This rearrangement joins TRBV10-3 to TRBJ2-2; 7 positions agree with TRBD2. The J segment lost 4 bases and the V segment lost 2 bases, leaving 4 bases of the junction unmatched. Germline CDR1 reads ENHRY; CDR2 reads SYGVKD. The CDR3 totals 15 residues. DNA of the CDR3: TGTGCCATCAGTGAGGCGGGGGTCCCCACCGGGGAGCTGTTTTTT. Translated, it gives CAISEAGVPTGELFF.

The V call is TRBV27, the J call TRBJ2-7; TRBD2 matches 11 bases. Trimming cost V 4 bases and J 0 bases; bases outside gene matches: 8. The CDR3 is 17 amino acids. Germline CDR1 MNHEY, CDR2 SMNVEV (reference sequence). The CDR3 DNA sequence: TGTGCCAGCAGTTCGTCGGGACTAGCGGACCCCTCCTACGAGCAGTACTTC. It translates to CASSSSGLADPSYEQYF.